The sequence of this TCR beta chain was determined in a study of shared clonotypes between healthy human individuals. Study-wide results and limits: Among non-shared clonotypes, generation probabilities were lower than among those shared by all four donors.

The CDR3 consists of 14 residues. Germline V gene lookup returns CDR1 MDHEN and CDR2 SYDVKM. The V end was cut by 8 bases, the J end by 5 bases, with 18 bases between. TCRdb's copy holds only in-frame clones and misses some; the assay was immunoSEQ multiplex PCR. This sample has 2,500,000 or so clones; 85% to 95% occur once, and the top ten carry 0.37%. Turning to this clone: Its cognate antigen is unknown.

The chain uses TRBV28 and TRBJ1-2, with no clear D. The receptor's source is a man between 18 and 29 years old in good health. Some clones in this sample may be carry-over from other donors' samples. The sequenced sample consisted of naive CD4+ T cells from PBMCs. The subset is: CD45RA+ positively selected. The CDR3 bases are TGTGCCAGCGGTAACCCCCCCGGTTCGTATGGCTACACCTTC. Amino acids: CASGNPPGSYGYTF.